The T cell receptor beta chain under discussion was sequenced for a study of radiotherapy plus CTLA-4 blockade in lung cancer. Study-wide context: Disease control was present in under 35% of patients, and objective responses in approximately 20%.

On this clone: Its specificity is not known.

CDR1 LNHDA and CDR2 SQIVND come from the germline V gene (reference sequence). The CDR3 runs 12 residues. V dropped 4 bases and J dropped 4; count of bases not matched to a gene: 0. General study points: Reports state that early shifts in blood T cell clones, with interferon-beta, best predicted response.

The repertoire was sequenced with immunoSEQ multiplex PCR; TCRdb's copy has only in-frame clones and lacks some. Found here are roughly 59,000 clones, about 70% of them singletons; the top ten hold 6.5% to 9.5%. This sequence was found in a human donor with non-small cell lung cancer whose response to radiotherapy plus ipilimumab could not be evaluated. The chain couples TRBV19 to TRBJ1-2, with 7 bases aligning to TRBD1. Sequenced material: peripheral blood, taken from a patient treated with radiotherapy plus ipilimumab. The CDR3 DNA reads as TGTGCCAGTAGTACAGGGGGCTATGGCTACACCTTC. Amino acids: CASSTGGYGYTF.